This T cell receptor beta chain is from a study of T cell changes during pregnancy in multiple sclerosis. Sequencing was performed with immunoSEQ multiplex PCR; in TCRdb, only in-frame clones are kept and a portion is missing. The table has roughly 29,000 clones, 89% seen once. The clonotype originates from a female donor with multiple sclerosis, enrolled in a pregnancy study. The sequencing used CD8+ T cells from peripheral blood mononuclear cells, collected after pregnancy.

In DNA, the CDR3 is TGTGCCAGCAGTCGGGGGTCAGAGTTATACAATGAGCAGTTCTTC. Protein sequence: CASSRGSELYNEQFF. The V gene is TRBV25-1, the J gene TRBJ2-1; tentatively, D is TRBD2 (6 bases). The V end was cut by 5 bases, the J end by 4 bases, with 15 bases between. CDR1 and CDR2 from the germline V gene are MGHDK and SYGVNS. CDR3 length: 15 residues.